The entry that follows covers one T cell receptor (beta chain) sequence. This sample is drawn from a study of blood T cell repertoires in COVID-19. Per the original methods: How many nucleated cells were present was estimated from reference gene primer amplification. This table comes from immunoSEQ multiplex PCR, and its TCRdb copy is limited to in-frame clones, with some not included. D and trimming were read from the DNA, whereas the V and J calls and clone size are those reported in that table. The sample shows 150,000 to 200,000 clones, over 80% of them seen only once. The trim removed 1 base at V and 7 bases at J, leaving 9 bases unmatched. Germline V lookup: CDR1 SNHLY, CDR2 FYNNEI. The CDR3 covers 15 residues.

V is TRBV2 and J is TRBJ1-2; 7 nucleotides align to TRBD1. The sequencing sample was made of peripheral blood. The origin of this receptor is a woman older than 75 with active or convalescent COVID-19. The CDR3 loop is CASSEDGRGSGGYTF. The CDR3 DNA reads TGTGCCAGCAGTGAAGATGGCAGGGGGAGCGGTGGCTACACCTTC.